This TCR beta chain originates from a study of blood T cells in healthy people across ages (dated by TCRdb to 2014 to 2015). Regarding the research as a whole: In model experiments, roughly one uniquely barcoded TCR beta cDNA molecule per two T cells was captured by template switching. Using deep sequencing normalized with unique cDNA molecular identifiers, the study measured how TCR beta repertoire diversity changes with age. The donors were split into four age groups: young (average roughly 15 years), middle-aged (roughly 39), aged (about 56) and long-lived (approximately 80). Two additional independent replicas of 1 million unique cDNA reads from the same blood draw were analyzed for two donors (one aged 18 to 29 and one aged 80 or older).

Libraries were prepared through 5' RACE. Reads for this sample came from an Illumina HiSeq 2500. The second PCR ran for about 7 to 11 cycles and used a J-beta primer mix along with a sample-barcoded 5' primer. Each TCR beta cDNA molecule received a unique molecular identifier from a template-switch 5' adaptor carrying 12 random nucleotides. Each sample yielded at least 2.5 million CDR3-containing paired-end reads. First-strand cDNA synthesis was performed from all RNA using the Mint cDNA synthesis kit, with priming by a TRBC-specific oligonucleotide. Following uracil-DNA glycosylase treatment, all cDNA underwent a first 18-cycle PCR with the universal primers M1SS and BC2_uni_R. In the source study's methods: For normalization, 1 million high-quality reads, each with a distinct molecular identifier, were randomly selected from each sample. Instead of being binned into consensus sequences, reads that shared molecular identifiers were thrown out. MiTCR, run with a Q25 quality threshold and the strictest error-elimination algorithm, handled CDR3 identification, clonotype clustering and error correction. A nonparametric unseen species model with Euler transformation was used to estimate a lower bound on total TCR beta diversity. TCRdb ran its own pipeline on the public reads, namely fastp trimming at Q25 and MiXCR clone calling, and kept in-frame beta chains. Rows are combined by CDR3 protein, so each entry shows the most common genes and DNA. These V and J calls originate from TCRdb's pipeline instead of the authors' own analysis. This sample gives fewer than 1,200,000 distinct CDR3 sequences in total; almost 25% of them show up just once. 0.75% of the sample belongs to the ten largest clones.

Sequences LGHNA (CDR1) and YNFKEQ (CDR2) are obtained from the germline V gene. Inclusive of the bounding cysteine and phenylalanine, the CDR3 is 18 residues long. The read is trimmed to its CDR3 DNA, 54 bases read in frame from base 1. Worth noting for this clonotype: Its antigen is unknown. No clone much larger than this one lies a single base away; base qualities are absent.

Overall results and qualifications from the work: The CMV infection status of donors was not known, potentially confounding age-related changes in expanded clonotypes. Observed TCR beta diversity correlated strongly with the percentage of naive T cells measured by flow cytometry. Conclusive comparison of naive and antigen-experienced compartments was prevented by the profiling of bulk unsorted PBMCs. Compared with the aged group, the long-lived group had more naive CD4+ T cells, fewer expanded clones and increased TCR diversity, a pattern suggesting age selection. Observed TCR beta diversity per million T cells fell roughly linearly with age, and a significant reduction was already apparent by age around 40. Estimates of total diversity based on one million sequenced T cells were considered lower bounds and underestimates.

Systemically healthy Caucasian individuals from Russia, 39 in total and aged roughly 6 to 100 years, were included as donors. Each donor gave 9.5 to 10 milliliters of peripheral blood, drawn into EDTA-treated Vacutainer tubes. Ficoll-Paque density-gradient centrifugation was used to isolate PBMCs, with at least 6 million obtained per sample. Trizol reagent was used to extract total RNA from the PBMCs, yielding at least 6 micrograms per sample. Naive CD45RAhigh/CD27high T cell percentages were measured by flow cytometry on a PBMC aliquot from every donor. The sample was also reused in another study, on T cells of mothers and their children. The second study's authors report: Nine systemically healthy Caucasian individuals, comprising three mothers and their six children, were included as donors. cDNA synthesis used all of the extracted RNA, with 1.5 ug of RNA in each 15 ul reaction. Sample barcodes and 2-4 random nucleotides were added via the M1S primer in the second PCR. Over 9.5 million TCR beta CDR3 reads were obtained for each mother, and 2.7 million or so reads were obtained for each child. In both related and unrelated pairs, thymic selection shapes the output of TCR recombination in a similar way, with inherited differences having only a minor effect. Normalized repertoire overlap was always slightly but never significantly higher in related than unrelated mother-child pairs. No persistent microchimeric T cell clones were found, with a detection sensitivity of approximately 100 clones per million clonotypes. In the study, deep NGS was used to compare the TCR beta repertoires of mothers and children, and features distinguishing related mother-child pairs from unrelated individuals were sought. Mothers averaged roughly 36 +/- 4 years of age and children averaged around 10 +/- 4 years. After adapter ligation was performed with NEBNext reagents, the libraries were sequenced on an Illumina HiSeq 2000 with 100+100 nt paired-end reads. To prevent cross-contamination, the mother and child libraries were prepared a month apart and were sequenced in separate runs. For each donor, between about 500,000 and 2,200,000 distinct TCR beta clonotypes were identified. Naive TCR beta clonotypes were estimated from low-frequency clonotypes matched to each donor's FACS-determined naive share, without sorting.

Sequencing used blood. The source is a girl aged 2-10 years in good health. The chain employs TRBV4-2 and TRBJ2-5; the D region possibly corresponds to TRBD1 (7 bases align). The last part of the DNA fits TRBJ2-1 better; the J call may be wrong. The DNA sequence reads TGTGCCAGCAGCCAAGATGGGCAGGGGGGATCTTTCTACAATGAGCAGTTCTTC. It translates as CASSQDGQGGSFYNEQFF.